One sample yielded the 2 T cell receptor beta chains listed below, sequenced in a study of beta chain features in type 1 diabetes. General study results and limits: All four CD4+ subsets from Type 1 diabetes patients carried moderately but significantly shorter TCRB CDR3s.

Antigen specificity for these receptors is unknown. The whole isolated RNA underwent reverse transcription, so sequencing captured expressed TCRB transcripts. The assay was immunoSEQ multiplex PCR, and TCRdb's table has in-frame clones only and misses some. The sample records 100,000 to 150,000 clones, about 18% being singletons. Sequenced material: central memory CD4+ T cells from blood. The receptors shown here come from a man younger than 35 with type 1 diabetes.

The chain employs TRBV7-9 and TRBJ1-3; no firm D call. Trimming pared 7 bases from V and 0 bases from J, leaving 4 bases between. CDR1 and CDR2 (germline): SEHNR, FQNEAQ (reference sequence). CDR3 length: 12 amino acids. The CDR3 bases are TGTGCCAGCATCCGCTCTGGAAACACCATATATTTT. Amino acid sequence: CASIRSGNTIYF. Drawing the rest from reference TRBV7-9 and TRBJ1-3, the complete variable domain is DTGVSQNPRHKITKRGQNVTFRCDPISEHNRLYWYRQTLGQGPEFLTYFQNEAQLEKSRLLSDRFSAERPKGSFSTLEIQRTEQGDSAMYLCASIRSGNTIYFGEGSWLTVV.

This clone was seen more than once but under ten times. V gene TRBV30 combines with J gene TRBJ2-3; 8 nucleotides match TRBD1. V shed 0 bases, J shed 4 bases, and the junction held 6 bases outside the gene matches. The CDR3 has 15 residues. Per the germline V gene, CDR1 is GTSNPN and CDR2 is SVGIG (reference sequence). CDR3 sequence (DNA): TGTGCCTGGAGTGTAGGACAGGGAATCTCAGATACGCAGTATTTT. Protein product: CAWSVGQGISDTQYF.